These T cell receptor beta chains were read from a single sample in a study of blood T cell repertoires in COVID-19. Here immunoSEQ multiplex PCR was the method, and the copy in TCRdb shows in-frame clones only, minus some. The table shows fewer than 200,000 clones, with approximately 79% occurring only once. The sequenced sample consisted of peripheral blood. The origin of the receptors is an elderly woman with acute or convalescent COVID-19. The CDR3 runs from the conserved cysteine through the conserved F or W. A D gene is named only where the DNA matches it firmly. Clone size is shown for a subset of rows, as once, few, many or a class of expanded clone.

>TRBV5-1|TRBD1|TRBJ1-4|few
CASSPETGTGIGKLFF
TGCGCCAGCAGCCCAGAAACCGGGACAGGGATAGGAAAACTGTTTTTT
>TRBV5-6|.|TRBJ2-7|.
CASSLGEVEQYF
TGTGCCAGCAGCTTGGGGGAGGTCGAGCAGTACTTC
>TRBV9|TRBD1|TRBJ1-3|few
CASSVATGSGNTIYF
TGTGCCAGCAGCGTAGCGACAGGGTCTGGAAACACCATATATTTT
>TRBV19|.|TRBJ1-1|.
CASCQNGGGRAEAFF
TGTGCCAGTTGTCAAAACGGCGGGGGACGGGCTGAAGCTTTCTTT
>TRBV5-4|.|TRBJ2-1|.
CASSSAVRQAYNEQFF
TGTGCCAGCAGCTCCGCAGTTCGACAGGCGTACAATGAGCAGTTCTTC
>TRBV5-1|.|TRBJ1-3|.
CASSSGDAGRGNTIYF
TGCGCCAGCAGCTCGGGGGACGCTGGGCGCGGAAACACCATATATTTT
>TRBV9|.|TRBJ2-7|.
CASSVAPTATYEQYF
TGTGCCAGCAGCGTAGCTCCCACAGCCACCTACGAGCAGTACTTC
>TRBV3-1/TRBV3-2|.|TRBJ2-2|many
CASSEASGLGLRELFF
TGTGCCAGCAGCGAAGCTTCGGGACTGGGTCTTCGGGAGCTGTTTTTT
>TRBV5-4|.|TRBJ2-2|once
CASSLDYAAGELFF
TGTGCCAGCAGCTTGGATTATGCGGCCGGGGAGCTGTTTTTT
>TRBV29-1|TRBD1|TRBJ1-2|once
CSVPRRGRGYGYTF
TGCAGCGTCCCAAGGAGGGGGCGCGGCTATGGCTACACCTTC
>TRBV10-2|TRBD1|TRBJ1-3|few
CASSPGTGGGNTIYF
TGCGCCAGCAGTCCCGGGACAGGGGGAGGAAACACCATATATTTT
>TRBV6-6|.|TRBJ1-3|.
CASSSGTVGNTIYF
TGTGCCAGCAGTTCCGGGACTGTCGGAAACACCATATATTTT
>TRBV5-1|.|TRBJ2-3|.
CASSSADIRTDTQYF
TGCGCCAGCAGTTCTGCGGACATTCGCACAGATACGCAGTATTTT
>TRBV6-2/TRBV6-3|.|TRBJ2-1|.
CASSYRGEQFF
TGTGCCAGCAGTTACCGGGGTGAGCAGTTCTTC
>TRBV18|TRBD1|TRBJ1-2|.
CASSPRQGEHYGYTF
TGTGCCAGCTCACCACGACAGGGGGAACACTATGGCTACACCTTC
>TRBV7-9|TRBD2|TRBJ2-1|.
CASSTNIAGYNEQFF
TGTGCCAGCAGCACCAACATAGCGGGCTACAATGAGCAGTTCTTC
>TRBV6-1|.|TRBJ2-1|once
CASSEAEQVPYNEQFF
TGTGCCAGCAGTGAAGCTGAACAGGTTCCTTACAATGAGCAGTTCTTC
>TRBV4-1|TRBD1|TRBJ2-2|once
CASSQGGTGGSVTGELFF
TGCGCCAGCAGCCAAGGGGGGACAGGGGGCTCGGTCACCGGGGAGCTGTTTTTT
>TRBV10-1|.|TRBJ2-4|.
CASSGDTSHRIQYF
TGCGCCAGCAGTGGCGATACTAGTCATCGCATTCAGTACTTC
>TRBV5-1|TRBD1|TRBJ2-1|.
CASTRGMDEQFF
TGCGCCAGCACCAGGGGGATGGATGAGCAGTTCTTC
>TRBV6-1|.|TRBJ2-7|.
CASSEPGREDYEQYF
TGTGCCAGCAGTGAACCGGGCAGGGAGGACTACGAGCAGTACTTC
>TRBV28|TRBD2|TRBJ2-7|.
CASSYPGLAMTYEQYF
TGTGCCAGCAGTTACCCAGGACTAGCAATGACCTACGAGCAGTACTTC
>TRBV19|.|TRBJ2-3|once
CASSMGLINADTQYF
TGTGCCAGTAGTATGGGCCTAATAAATGCAGATACGCAGTATTTT
>TRBV15|.|TRBJ2-7|.
CATSRDLETGPYEQYF
TGTGCCACCAGCAGAGATCTAGAGACTGGCCCCTACGAGCAGTACTTC
>TRBV10-1|.|TRBJ2-3|.
CASSETQGPDTQYF
TGCGCCAGCAGTGAGACCCAGGGCCCAGATACGCAGTATTTT
>TRBV19|.|TRBJ2-2|.
CASSRHSGNTGELFF
TGTGCCAGTAGTAGACATAGCGGTAACACCGGGGAGCTGTTTTTT
>TRBV5-8|.|TRBJ1-4|.
CARSAGTFLATNEKLFF
TGTGCCCGATCCGCGGGGACCTTCCTTGCAACTAATGAAAAACTGTTTTTT
>TRBV7-9|.|TRBJ1-1|.
CASRIGSETEAFF
TGTGCCAGCAGGATTGGGTCGGAGACTGAAGCTTTCTTT